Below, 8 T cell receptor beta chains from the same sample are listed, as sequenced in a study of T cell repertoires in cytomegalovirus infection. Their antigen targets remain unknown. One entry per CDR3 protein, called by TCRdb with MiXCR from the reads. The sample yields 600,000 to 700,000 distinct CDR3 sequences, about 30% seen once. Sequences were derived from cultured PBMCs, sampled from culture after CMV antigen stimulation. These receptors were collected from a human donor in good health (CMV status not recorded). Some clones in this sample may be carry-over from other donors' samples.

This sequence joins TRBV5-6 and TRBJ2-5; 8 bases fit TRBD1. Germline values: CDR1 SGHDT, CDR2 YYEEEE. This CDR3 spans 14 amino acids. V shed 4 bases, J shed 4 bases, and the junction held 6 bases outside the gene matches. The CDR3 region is CASSQLQGAETQYF. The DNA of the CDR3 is TGTGCCAGCAGCCAACTTCAGGGGGCAGAGACCCAGTACTTC.

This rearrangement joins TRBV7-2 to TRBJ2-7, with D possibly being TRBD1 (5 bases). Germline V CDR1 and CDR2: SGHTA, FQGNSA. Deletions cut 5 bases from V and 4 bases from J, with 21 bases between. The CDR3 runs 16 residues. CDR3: CASSPNGRQGVYEQYF. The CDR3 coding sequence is TGTGCCAGCAGCCCAAACGGTAGGCAGGGCGTTTACGAGCAGTACTTC.

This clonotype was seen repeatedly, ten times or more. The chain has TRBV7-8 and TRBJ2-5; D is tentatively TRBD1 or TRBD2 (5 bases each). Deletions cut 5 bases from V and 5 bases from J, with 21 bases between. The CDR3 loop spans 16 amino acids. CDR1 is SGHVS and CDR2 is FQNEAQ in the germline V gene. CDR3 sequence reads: CASSRRPWDVWETQYF. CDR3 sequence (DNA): TGTGCCAGCAGCCGTCGCCCCTGGGACGTCTGGGAGACCCAGTACTTC.

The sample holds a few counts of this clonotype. The CDR3 sequence: CASSLAGPTNEKLFF. The CDR3 DNA sequence: TGTGCCAGCAGCTTAGCAGGGCCCACTAATGAAAAACTGTTTTTT. The gene calls are TRBV7-6 and TRBJ1-4, with D uncertain. V was pared by 0 bases and J by 2 bases, with 7 bases between. The CDR3 has 15 residues. Germline CDR1 and CDR2: SGHVS and FNYEAQ.

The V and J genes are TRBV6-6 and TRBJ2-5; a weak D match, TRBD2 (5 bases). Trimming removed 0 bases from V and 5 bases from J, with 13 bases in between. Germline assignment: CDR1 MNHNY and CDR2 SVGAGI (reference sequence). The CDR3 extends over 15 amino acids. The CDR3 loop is CASSYSKERGETQYF. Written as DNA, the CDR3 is TGTGCCAGCAGTTACTCGAAGGAACGAGGGGAGACCCAGTACTTC.

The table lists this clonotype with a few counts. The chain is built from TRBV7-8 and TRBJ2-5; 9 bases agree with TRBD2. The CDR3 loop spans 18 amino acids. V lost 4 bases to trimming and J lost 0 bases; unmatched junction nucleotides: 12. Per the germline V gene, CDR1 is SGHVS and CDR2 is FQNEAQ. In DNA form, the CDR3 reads TGTGCCAGCAGCTCAATATCGGGTAGCGGGGGCCACCAAGAGACCCAGTACTTC. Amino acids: CASSSISGSGGHQETQYF.

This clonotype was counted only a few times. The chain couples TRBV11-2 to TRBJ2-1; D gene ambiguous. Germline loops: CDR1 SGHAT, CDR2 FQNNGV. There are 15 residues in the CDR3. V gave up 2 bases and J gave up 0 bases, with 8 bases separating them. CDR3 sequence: CASSLTIVSYNEQFF. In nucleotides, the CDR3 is TGTGCCAGCAGCTTAACGATAGTCTCCTACAATGAGCAGTTCTTC. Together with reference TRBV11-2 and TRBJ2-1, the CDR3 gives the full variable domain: EAGVAQSPRYKIIEKRQSVAFWCNPISGHATLYWYQQILGQGPKLLIQFQNNGVVDDSQLPKDRFSAERLKGVDSTLKIQPAKLEDSAVYLCASSLTIVSYNEQFFGPGTRLTVL.

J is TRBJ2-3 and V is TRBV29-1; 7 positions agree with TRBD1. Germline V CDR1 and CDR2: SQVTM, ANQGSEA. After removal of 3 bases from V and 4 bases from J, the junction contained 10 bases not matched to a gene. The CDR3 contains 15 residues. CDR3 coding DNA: TGCAGCGTTGATGACAGGGTTGGGTACGCAGATACGCAGTATTTT. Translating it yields CSVDDRVGYADTQYF.